The clone carrying this TCR beta chain was seen a few times. Its antigen is still unknown. This sample was taken from a study of cytomegalovirus exposure and HLA in healthy donors. Study information: In an earlier analysis, some 110 million unique TCR beta sequences were found from 150 million to 200 million T cells. Study-wide results and limits: The authors later linked a missense DCLRE1C variant to TCR beta V- and J-gene trimming. Diagnosis of cytomegalovirus status made by the classifier reportedly showed high specificity and sensitivity.

Primers for the PCR totalled 60 Vbeta and 13 Jbeta. Here immunoSEQ multiplex PCR was the method, and the copy in TCRdb shows in-frame clones only, minus some. The sample yields 150,000 or so clones, about 79% seen once. CDR3 length: 14 residues. J gave up 6 bases and V 5 bases, and 9 bases lay outside the gene matches. The germline gives CDR1 SGHTA, CDR2 FQGTGA. This TCR came from a man aged 35 to 55 in good health and CMV-seropositive. The sequenced sample consisted of PBMCs. The chain carries TRBV7-3 and TRBJ2-7; TRBD2 aligns across 8 bases. CDR3 region: CASSPGLETSEQYF. The CDR3 DNA follows: TGTGCCAGCAGCCCGGGACTAGAAACCTCCGAGCAGTACTTC.